Listed here is a single T cell receptor (beta chain). What it recognizes is unknown. The sample belongs to a study of T-cell memory formation after mild COVID-19. Study at large: Each donor largely had its own TCR clusters.

TCRdb fed the 5' RACE reads into MiXCR, producing one record per CDR3 protein. The sample carries around 200,000 distinct CDR3 sequences, 10% to 13% recorded once. Findings and caveats of the study: Whereas later expanders leaned CD4+, clones contracting day 15 to 85 showed a balanced CD4/CD8 makeup.

Germline V gene data show CDR1 as LGHDT and CDR2 as YNNKEL (reference sequence). V shed 10 bases and J shed 2 bases, with 17 bases lying between them. The length of the CDR3 is 14 residues. The source of this sequence is a man younger than 35 who had mild COVID-19 (a few samples of this study predate the infection). Cell type and time point are not known. This rearrangement joins TRBV3-1 to TRBJ2-5; TRBD1 might be the D (6 bases). The sample consisted of PBMCs or a T cell subset sorted from them (not recorded which). CDR3 region: CATLNRVDQETQYF. For the CDR3, the DNA is TGTGCCACCTTAAACAGGGTCGATCAAGAGACCCAGTACTTC.